The count of the clone carrying this TCR beta chain is one. No antigen is known for it. This entry is derived from a study of cytomegalovirus exposure and HLA in healthy donors. The study, taken as a whole, reports: Most TCR sequences were uncommon, yet certain public TCRs appeared in many donors.

Data came from immunoSEQ multiplex PCR; TCRdb stores just in-frame clones and leaves some out. This table holds about 200,000 clones, roughly 84% found once. Germline values: CDR1 LNHNV, CDR2 YYDKDF (reference sequence). Trimming removed 7 bases at V and 0 bases at J, with 13 bases between. The CDR3 has 15 residues. Material: PBMCs. The chain combines TRBV15 with TRBJ1-5; D may be TRBD1 (5 bases). The TCR sequence derives from a woman in her late teens or twenties in good health and CMV-seropositive. For the CDR3, the DNA is TGTGCCACCAACACGCCGACAGTTAGCAATCAGCCCCAGCATTTT. Translation gives CATNTPTVSNQPQHF.